This T cell receptor (beta chain) was captured in a study of stem cell transplantation in POMP-related autoinflammatory disease. Study as a whole: Pre-transplant patients had naive-skewed CD4+ T cells and few CD8+ T cells. Study results and limitations: Patients with PRAID showed a restricted number of unique TRB V-J gene pairings.

PRAID featured immunodeficiency plus autoinflammation. Clones were read by immunoSEQ multiplex PCR, and TCRdb kept only the in-frame ones, dropping some. In the table there are over 8,000 clones, around 79% of which are singletons. To note about this clone: Its antigen is unknown.

The germline CDR1 and CDR2 sequences are KGHSH and LQKENI. The CDR3 loop spans 15 amino acids. The ends lost 3 bases at V and 0 bases at J; junction bases unmatched: 2. The sequence was collected from a human patient with POMP-related autoinflammation and immune dysregulation (PRAID). Among the T cells, some may be from the graft donor. The chain links TRBV18 to TRBJ2-1; TRBD2 matches 7 bases. The sample in question was CD4+ T cells from PBMCs, obtained after stem cell transplantation. The CDR3, as DNA: TGTGCCAGCTCACCGCGGGGGTCCTCCTACAATGAGCAGTTCTTC. Its protein is CASSPRGSSYNEQFF.